Described below is a single T cell receptor (beta chain) sequence and its context. Its antigen remains unknown. Since a much larger clone is just one base distant, this may be a read error. Sample-barcoded 5' priming and a J-beta primer mix drove a second PCR of roughly 6 to 12 cycles. TCRdb re-derived calls from the 5' RACE reads in MiXCR, one entry per CDR3 protein. The sample shows fewer than 750,000 distinct CDR3 sequences, around 50% of them seen only once. This entry belongs to a study of blood T cells in healthy people across ages. Findings and limits, study-wide: Unsorted PBMCs ruled out conclusive naive versus antigen-experienced comparison.

At least 5.5 micrograms of total RNA were extracted per sample. Germline assignment: CDR1 SEHNR and CDR2 FQNEAQ (reference sequence). The CDR3 runs to 16 residues. Trimming pared 5 bases from V and 11 bases from J, leaving 27 bases between. The sequencing sample was made of blood. The chain employs TRBV7-9 and TRBJ2-5, with D perhaps TRBD2 (7 bases). The sequence was obtained from a woman of 80 years or more in good health. CDR3: CASSRSGGRDYNEQYF. DNA for the CDR3: TGTGCCAGCAGCCGGTCGGGGGGCCGGGATTACAATGAGCAGTACTTC.